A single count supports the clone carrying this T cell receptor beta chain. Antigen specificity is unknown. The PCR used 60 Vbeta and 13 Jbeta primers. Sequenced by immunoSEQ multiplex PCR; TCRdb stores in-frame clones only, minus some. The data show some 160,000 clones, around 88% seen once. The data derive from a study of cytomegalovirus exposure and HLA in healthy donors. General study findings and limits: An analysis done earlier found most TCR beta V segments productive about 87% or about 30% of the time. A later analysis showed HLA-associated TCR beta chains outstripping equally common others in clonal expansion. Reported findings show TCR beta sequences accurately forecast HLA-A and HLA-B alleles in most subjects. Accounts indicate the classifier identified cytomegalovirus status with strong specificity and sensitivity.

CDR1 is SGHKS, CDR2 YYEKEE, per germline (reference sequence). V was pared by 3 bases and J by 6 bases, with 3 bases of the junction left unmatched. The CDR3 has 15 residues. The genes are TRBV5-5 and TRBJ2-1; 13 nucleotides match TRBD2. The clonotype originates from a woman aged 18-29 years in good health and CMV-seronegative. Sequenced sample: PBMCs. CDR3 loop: CASSSGLAGANEQFF. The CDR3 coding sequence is TGTGCCAGCAGCTCAGGACTAGCGGGGGCCAATGAGCAGTTCTTC.